These T cell receptor beta chains were read from a single sample in a study of CD4+ T cells in melanoma. Clones were read by immunoSEQ multiplex PCR, and TCRdb kept only the in-frame ones, dropping some. The data show 13,000 to 15,000 clones, just over 70% seen once. The specimen sequenced was cells from a culture (not recorded whether cultured in vitro). These TCRs come from a human donor with melanoma. Both conserved end residues are trimmed from each CDR3.

TRBJ1-1 TRBV6-5 ASTEDSSNTEAF
TRBJ1-1 TRBV18 ASSPRGVTEAF
TRBJ2-3 TRBV18 ASSPPPSDTDTQY
TRBJ1-6 TRBV10-1 ASSEERNSPLH
TRBJ2-2 TRBV28 ASSSPGTANTGELF
TRBJ1-4 TRBV29-1 SVERGGKLF
TRBJ1-3 TRBV30 AWSVGTIVVGNTIY
TRBJ1-1 TRBV6-1 ASSERGAGAEAF
TRBJ1-6 TRBV30 AWSVLPGANSPLH
TRBJ2-4 TRBV4-1 ASSQGGAGGPKNIQY
TRBJ2-1 TRBV27 ACKRGRTYNEQF
TRBJ1-2 TRBV2 ASSQAGMSLNYGYT
TRBJ1-6 TRBV6-6 ASSYSASPLH
TRBJ1-2 TRBV7-2 ASSLGGSGTRGYGYT
TRBJ1-5 TRBV27 ASSPVVRGISNQPQH
TRBJ1-2 TRBV5-1 ASSLAGTLNYGYT
TRBJ1-3 TRBV30 AWTWESTIY
TRBJ2-7 TRBV6-1 ASREGGPGYYEQY
TRBJ1-2 TRBV6-1 ASSIEQVSGYT
TRBJ2-5 TRBV5-1 ASSFSPGGQETQY
TRBJ1-2 TRBV18 ASSPLNGYT
TRBJ1-2 TRBV5-4 ASSFLANYGYT
TRBJ1-4 TRBV19 ASSRAGYEKLF
TRBJ1-5 TRBV2 ASTRTSNQPQH
TRBJ2-1 TRBV30 AWSTGLAGIDEQF
TRBJ2-3 TRBV5-1 ASSRQGTDTQY
TRBJ1-1 TRBV7-9 ASSLGRNTEAF
TRBJ2-1 TRBV6-5 ASTFSTREQF
TRBJ1-5 TRBV7-8 ASSLVRGDGGAQPQH
TRBJ2-2 TRBV2 ASSFALSGGNTGELF
TRBJ1-1 TRBV30 AWSLLGAEAF
TRBJ2-7 TRBV6-5 ASSYVWGGSSEQY
TRBJ1-6 TRBV15 ATSRVPNSPLH
TRBJ2-1 TRBV10-1 ASSVTGRGNEQF
TRBJ2-2 TRBV5-4 ASSQATSGGTGELF
TRBJ2-2 TRBV18 ASSPRTGTNTGELF
TRBJ1-6 TRBV7-9 ASSLGGRSPLH
TRBJ1-4 TRBV5-1 ASSLGAGPREKLF
TRBJ1-3 TRBV30 AWSVHFLGQPYAGNTIY
TRBJ2-2 TRBV19 ASIRTNPRSGELF
TRBJ2-1 TRBV7-7 ASSLGLAYEQF
TRBJ2-7 TRBV2 ASKTGGVSYEQY
TRBJ1-2 TRBV18 ASSHGQGAYGYT
TRBJ1-1 TRBV7-9 ASSPLGGSGEAF
TRBJ2-1 TRBV18 ASSPPIWTSGVVNEQF
TRBJ2-2 TRBV2 ASRGDRNTGELF
TRBJ2-5 TRBV6-6 ASQPLGREETQY
TRBJ1-1 TRBV18 ASSPGASGEAF
TRBJ2-1 TRBV5-1 ASSFGGLAGNEQF
TRBJ2-2 TRBV9 ASSVALLAGGRGGELF
TRBJ1-3 TRBV7-9 ASRSLSGNTIY
TRBJ2-1 TRBV30 AWSVQGYEQF
TRBJ1-3 TRBV5-1 ASSLGGGNTIY